These T cell receptor beta chains were read from a single sample in a study of immune characteristics of hereditary and idiopathic chronic pancreatitis. Generated by immunoSEQ multiplex PCR, the TCRdb table keeps only in-frame clones and is missing some. The sample lists 11,000 to 15,000 clones; around four fifths were seen once. What was sequenced was pancreas tissue with hereditary chronic pancreatitis. Receptors were obtained from a human donor with chronic pancreatitis. Both conserved end residues are part of each CDR3. A D gene is named only where the DNA matches it firmly. Some rows mark clone size as missing; the rest say once, few, many or name a class of expanded clone.

-	TRBV28	TRBJ1-3	TRBD1	TGTGCCAGCAGCCTCGGACAGGGATTTGGAAACACCATATATTTT	CASSLGQGFGNTIYF
-	TRBV24-1	TRBJ2-2	TRBD2	TGTGCCACCAGTGGCGCGACCGGGACTAGCGGGAAGGACGGGGAGCTGTTTTTT	CATSGATGTSGKDGELFF
once	TRBV4-1	TRBJ1-2	-	TGCGCCAGCAGCCAAGATCGGGCGGCAAGGGATAATGGCTACACCTTC	CASSQDRAARDNGYTF
-	TRBV9	TRBJ1-4	TRBD1	TGTGCCAGCAGCCCGACAGGGGGCGGTGAAAAACTGTTTTTT	CASSPTGGGEKLFF
-	TRBV5-1	TRBJ2-2	-	TGCGCCAGCAGCTTGACAACCGGGGAGCTGTTTTTT	CASSLTTGELFF
-	TRBV2	TRBJ2-5	TRBD2	TGTGCCAGCACCATGTTACGGGAGGGAGAGACCCAGTACTTC	CASTMLREGETQYF
few	TRBV4-1	TRBJ2-1	-	TGCGCCAGCAGCCAAGAGGCGAGGGAGCAGTTCTTC	CASSQEAREQFF
few	TRBV28	TRBJ2-5	-	TGTGCCAGCAGTTTGGTCCGTGGGACCCAGTACTTC	CASSLVRGTQYF
few	TRBV29-1	TRBJ2-2	-	TGCAGCGTTGAAGTGTTGGCGGGGGAGCTGTTTTTT	CSVEVLAGELFF
-	TRBV6-5	TRBJ1-5	-	TGTGCCAGCAAAAGGGGTGGGAATCAGCCCCAGCATTTT	CASKRGGNQPQHF
-	TRBV10-3	TRBJ2-1	-	TGTGCCATCAGTGAGTGGCAGAGCTCCTACAATGAGCAGTTCTTC	CAISEWQSSYNEQFF
-	TRBV7-9	TRBJ1-1	-	TGTGCCAGCAGTCCCGAGGGTGGCACTGAAGCTTTCTTT	CASSPEGGTEAFF
medium-sized	TRBV19	TRBJ2-1	TRBD2	TGTGCCAGTAGTGTTGGGACTAGCGGGAGGATGAGGGATGAGCAGTTCTTC	CASSVGTSGRMRDEQFF
-	TRBV5-1	TRBJ2-7	-	TGCGCCAGCAGCTCCGGGACTCCCCGGGGCGAGCAGTACTTC	CASSSGTPRGEQYF
-	TRBV20-1	TRBJ2-1	-	TGCAGTGCTAGTCCCCTCCGCGGCCGCTCCTACAATGAGCAGTTCTTC	CSASPLRGRSYNEQFF
once	TRBV5-1	TRBJ2-7	TRBD2	TGCGCCAGCAGCTTGGTGGCGGGGAGGGGCTCCTACGAGCAGTACTTC	CASSLVAGRGSYEQYF
-	TRBV3-1/TRBV3-2	TRBJ1-5	-	TGTGCCAGCAGCCACAGTACAGGAAGTCAGCCCCAGCATTTT	CASSHSTGSQPQHF
-	TRBV28	TRBJ2-7	-	TGTGCCAGCAGTTTGAATGAAAAGCGGGTAACCTACGAGCAGTACTTC	CASSLNEKRVTYEQYF
-	TRBV28	TRBJ2-2	-	TGTGCCAGCACCAACACCGGGGAGCTGTTTTTT	CASTNTGELFF
-	TRBV7-8	TRBJ1-5	TRBD1	TGTGCCAGCAGTCCTGGACAGGGCAGCAATCAGCCCCAGCATTTT	CASSPGQGSNQPQHF
once	TRBV3-1/TRBV3-2	TRBJ2-1	-	TGTGCCAGCAGCCAAGATATAGGGACCAATGAGCAGTTCTTC	CASSQDIGTNEQFF
-	TRBV15	TRBJ2-7	TRBD1	TGTGCCACCAGCAGAGAACAGGGGGTCCCGTACGAGCAGTACTTC	CATSREQGVPYEQYF
-	TRBV28	TRBJ1-2	-	TGTGCCAGCAGTTACTACCATGGCTACACCTTC	CASSYYHGYTF
once	TRBV28	TRBJ2-2	-	TGTGCCAGCAGTCCCTCTTTCGGGGAGCTGTTTTTT	CASSPSFGELFF
-	TRBV2	TRBJ2-2	-	TGTGCCAGCAGTGTTCAGCTCGGGGAGCTGTTTTTT	CASSVQLGELFF
-	TRBV15	TRBJ1-2	-	TGTGCCACCAGTATTCAGAACTATGGCTACACCTTC	CATSIQNYGYTF
-	TRBV5-1	TRBJ2-1	-	TGCGCCAGCAGCTTGGCCTACAATGAGCAGTTCTTC	CASSLAYNEQFF
-	TRBV29-1	TRBJ2-5	-	TGCAGCGTTGAGGGACTGGGGATTAGGGCCCAGTACTTC	CSVEGLGIRAQYF
-	TRBV6-1	TRBJ2-7	-	TGTGCCAGCAGTGAAGCCTCCGACGGGAGCTACGAGCAGTACTTC	CASSEASDGSYEQYF
few	TRBV12-2	TRBJ1-2	-	TGTGCAAGTCGCCCCAGAAGGGGCTACACCTTC	CASRPRRGYTF
-	TRBV5-1	TRBJ1-1	-	TGCGCCAGCAGCTTGGCCAGGGAGACTGAAGCTTTCTTT	CASSLARETEAFF
-	TRBV6-2/TRBV6-3	TRBJ2-5	-	TGTGCCAGCAGTTTGGGTCGGGCCGCCTACCAAGAGACCCAGTACTTC	CASSLGRAAYQETQYF
-	TRBV7-9	TRBJ1-2	-	TGTGCCAGCAGCTTAACCGACTATGGCTACACCTTC	CASSLTDYGYTF
few	TRBV24-1	TRBJ2-1	-	TGTGCCACCAGTGATTTGCAGGGGGGGCGGAATGAGCAGTTCTTC	CATSDLQGGRNEQFF
-	TRBV6-5	TRBJ2-3	-	TGTGCCAGCAGCCAAGGGGAACCAGATACGCAGTATTTT	CASSQGEPDTQYF
-	TRBV5-4	TRBJ2-2	-	TGTGCCAGCAGCGAAGAGGGCGGGACGCCGACCGGGGAGCTGTTTTTT	CASSEEGGTPTGELFF
-	TRBV28	TRBJ1-5	TRBD1	TGTGCCAGCAGTACCTTCGGACAGGGGCAAGGTCAGCCCCAGCATTTT	CASSTFGQGQGQPQHF